This entry features one TCR beta chain sequence. TCR beta CDR3 region amplification was performed from RNA transcripts. Initially, a first-round RT-PCR of the TCR CDR3 employed the HTBI primer set. Each CDR3 protein is one row after TCRdb ran MiXCR on the multiplex PCR reads. The profile covers 650,000 to 700,000 distinct CDR3 sequences, with roughly 17% appearing a single time and around a sixth taken by the ten largest. These data originate in a study of T cells in Graves' hyperthyroidism and ophthalmopathy. The CDR3 is 14 amino acids. After removal of 6 bases from V and 5 bases from J, the junction contained 9 bases not matched to a gene. Germline V CDR1 and CDR2: ENHRY, SYGVKD.

This TCR derives from a middle-aged man with Graves' hyperthyroidism. The chain is built from TRBV10-3 and TRBJ2-7, with 8 bases matching TRBD1. Sequencing input: blood. CDR3 region: CAIRTGTGHDEQYF. CDR3 in DNA: TGTGCCATCAGAACCGGGACAGGCCACGACGAGCAGTACTTC.